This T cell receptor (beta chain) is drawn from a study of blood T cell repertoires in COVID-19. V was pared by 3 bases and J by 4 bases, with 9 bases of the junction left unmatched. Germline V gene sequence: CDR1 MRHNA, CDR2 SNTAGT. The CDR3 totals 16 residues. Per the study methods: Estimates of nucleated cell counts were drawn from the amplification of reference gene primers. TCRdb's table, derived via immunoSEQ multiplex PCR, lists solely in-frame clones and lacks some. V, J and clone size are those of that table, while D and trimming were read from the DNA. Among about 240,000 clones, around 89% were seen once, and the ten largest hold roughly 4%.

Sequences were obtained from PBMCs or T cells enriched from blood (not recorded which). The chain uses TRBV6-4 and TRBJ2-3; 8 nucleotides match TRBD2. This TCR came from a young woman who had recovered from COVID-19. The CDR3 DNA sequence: TGTGCCAGCAGTGAAAACGGTCCGGGGGGGGCAGATACGCAGTATTTT. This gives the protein CASSENGPGGADTQYF.